This entry features one TCR beta chain sequence. Its specificity is unknown. This entry is derived from a study of PD-1 blockade in classical Hodgkin lymphoma. Turning to the study itself: Patients had nivolumab dosed at 3 mg/kg, delivered intravenously every 2 weeks. Broader study findings: Some patients started nivolumab under 1 year after ASCT, and they were excluded. For complete responders, baseline diversity was comparable to that of newly diagnosed patients. CD4+ TCR diversity rose significantly by C4D1, and CD8+ TCR diversity did not.

Profiled with immunoSEQ multiplex PCR; TCRdb holds only in-frame clones, not every one. The sample consists of tens of thousands of clones, just over 65% of them appearing once. As to time point: cycle 4 day 1 (C4D1), after less than 7 weeks of nivolumab. Autologous stem cell transplantation was followed by relapse in every patient, and brentuximab vedotin exposure varied. The source material was peripheral blood mononuclear cells (PBMCs), sampled before the fourth cycle of nivolumab. The clonotype originates from a human donor with classical Hodgkin lymphoma.

The CDR3 bases are TGTGCCAGCAGCTTGGACGCAGGGACAGGGAATGAAAAACTGTTTTTT. It yields the protein CASSLDAGTGNEKLFF. The rearrangement joins TRBV28 to TRBJ1-4, with 9 bases fitting TRBD1. The CDR3 is 16 residues long. The J segment lost 5 bases and the V segment lost 6 bases, leaving 10 bases of the junction unmatched. Germline CDR1 reads MDHEN; CDR2 reads SYDVKM.